This T cell receptor (beta chain) originates from a study of metastatic and nonmetastatic thyroid tumors. Overall study context: Across blood and tumor or nodule tissue, repertoires from malignant and benign thyroid patients were compared with one another.

Methods used by the authors: The authors used CDR3 differences across clinicopathological groups to build a distant-metastasis classifier for papillary thyroid cancer. TCRdb redid the clone calls on the PCR reads using MiXCR. In this record, the V and J calls reflect TCRdb's handling and not the investigators' own analysis. Among fewer than 40,000 clones listed, 14% to 15% were seen once. This clone was picked up a small number of times. The antigen is not known. No patient had received any treatment before thyroid surgery. Study conclusions and caveats: It was reported that TCR beta diversity was significantly higher in malignant thyroid tumors than benign nodules, in blood and tumor.

The source material was blood. The TCR comes from a male donor with papillary thyroid cancer or a benign thyroid nodule (not recorded which). Some clones in this sample may be carry-over from other donors' samples.

CDR3 sequence (DNA): TGTGCCAGCTCCCGGCCGACGCATTCAGGGGGTTCCTACAATGAGCAGTTCTTC. It codes for CASSRPTHSGGSYNEQFF. The J gene is TRBJ2-1, the V gene TRBV6-6; 7 nucleotides line up with TRBD1. J gave up 1 base and V 8 bases, and 17 bases lay outside the gene matches. The V gene's germline CDR1 is MNHNY and CDR2 SVGAGI (reference sequence). The CDR3 is made up of 18 amino acids.